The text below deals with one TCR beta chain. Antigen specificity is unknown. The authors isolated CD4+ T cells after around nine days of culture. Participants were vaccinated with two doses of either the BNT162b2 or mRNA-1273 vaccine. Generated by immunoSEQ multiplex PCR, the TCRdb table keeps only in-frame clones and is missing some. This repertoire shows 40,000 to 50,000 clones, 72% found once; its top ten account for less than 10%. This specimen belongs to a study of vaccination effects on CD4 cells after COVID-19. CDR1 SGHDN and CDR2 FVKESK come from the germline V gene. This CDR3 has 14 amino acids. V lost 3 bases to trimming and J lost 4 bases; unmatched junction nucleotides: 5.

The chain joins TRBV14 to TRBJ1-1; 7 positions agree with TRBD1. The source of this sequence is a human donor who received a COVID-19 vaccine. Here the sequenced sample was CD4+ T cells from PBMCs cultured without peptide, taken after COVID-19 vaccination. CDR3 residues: CASSQTGTFTEAFF. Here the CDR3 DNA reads TGTGCCAGCAGCCAGACAGGGACCTTCACTGAAGCTTTCTTT.